Listed here are 2 T cell receptor beta chains from one sample, sequenced in a study of human thymus T cells (TCRdb year 2020). Thymus tissue was collected as surgical resects that were removed during corrective cardiac surgery. Library prep was done by the immunoSEQ multiplex PCR assay. As stored in TCRdb, this immuneACCESS dataset retains in-frame rearrangements with V and J assigned. A fraction of the clones does not appear; measured against another copy, unresolved V genes explain less than half of the discrepancy, and the remainder lacks a known reason. The sample data list some 130,000 clones, and around 94% of these were observed just once. Around 0.025% of the sample is held by the ten biggest clonotypes. The sequenced sample was thymus tissue. The receptor set was obtained from a boy under two years old with a congenital heart defect but otherwise immunologically healthy.

The chain has TRBV5-8 and TRBJ1-1, with D possibly matching TRBD1 (5 bases). There are 16 residues in the CDR3. In germline, CDR1 is SGHTS, CDR2 YDEGEE. Trimming stripped 0 bases from V and 0 bases from J, with 12 bases between. This CDR3 is CASSLVQAVMNTEAFF. CDR3 coding DNA: TGTGCCAGCAGCTTGGTACAGGCTGTAATGAACACTGAAGCTTTCTTT.

The sample holds one count of this clone. CDR3: CASRTGGTNTEAFF. CDR3 nucleotides: TGTGCCAGCAGAACAGGGGGCACGAACACTGAAGCTTTCTTT. The rearrangement uses TRBV6-5 and TRBJ1-1, with 9 bases that match TRBD1. V shed 6 bases and J 1 base; nucleotides not matched to a gene: 3. Germline values: CDR1 MNHEY, CDR2 SVGAGI. CDR3 size: 14 residues.